This TCR beta chain was captured in a study of T cell repertoires in cytomegalovirus infection. Study-level background: Matching HLA type and CMV infection were both indicated by public TCR beta signatures.

TCRdb re-called the reads through MiXCR, storing one row per CDR3 protein. The data hold 300,000 or so distinct CDR3 sequences, with under 30% observed a single time. Looked up from germline, CDR1 is MDHEN and CDR2 is SYDVKM. This CDR3 contains 14 residues. The germline V and J ends were trimmed by 5 bases and 6 bases, with 16 bases remaining between them. This clonotype was seen ten or more times. The chain is built from TRBV28 and TRBJ1-1; D is possibly TRBD1 (5 bases). The sequenced sample was PBMCs. The sequence was obtained from a human donor in good health (CMV status not recorded). Some clones in this sample may be carry-over from other donors' samples. The CDR3 reads CASSAGIVRPEAFF. In DNA, the CDR3 is TGTGCCAGCAGTGCAGGGATAGTAAGGCCTGAAGCTTTCTTT.